The rows below give T cell receptor beta chains drawn from one sample of a study of shared clonotypes between healthy human individuals. Some clones are missing from TCRdb's copy, which holds only in-frame ones; the method was immunoSEQ multiplex PCR. The top ten hold about 13% of the sample, which has around 450,000 clones, about 85% seen once. Sequenced sample: PBMCs. The source of these receptors is a middle-aged woman in good health. Some clones in this sample may be carry-over from other donors' samples. The CDR3 runs from the conserved cysteine through the conserved F or W. Each record gives: V gene, clone size, J gene, D gene, CDR3 protein, CDR3 DNA. The D gene is left open where the match is weak. The listing skips clone size in some rows; elsewhere it reads once, few, many or a size class.

v_gene: TRBV4-1; abundance: few; j_gene: TRBJ2-5; d_gene: NA; CDR3aa: CASSWVGETQYF; CDR3nt: TGCGCCAGTTCGTGGGTGGGAGAGACCCAGTACTTC
v_gene: TRBV7-2; abundance: NA; j_gene: TRBJ2-2; d_gene: TRBD2; CDR3aa: CASSIPRGDDTGELFF; CDR3nt: TGTGCCAGCAGTATCCCCCGGGGGGATGATACCGGGGAGCTGTTTTTT
v_gene: TRBV27; abundance: NA; j_gene: TRBJ1-3; d_gene: TRBD1; CDR3aa: CASMAGGAYGNTIYF; CDR3nt: TGTGCCAGCATGGCAGGGGGCGCTTATGGAAACACCATATATTTT
v_gene: TRBV5-1; abundance: NA; j_gene: TRBJ2-2; d_gene: NA; CDR3aa: CASSLGPGTGELFF; CDR3nt: TGCGCCAGCAGCTTGGGGCCCGGGACCGGGGAGCTGTTTTTT
v_gene: TRBV6-1; abundance: NA; j_gene: TRBJ2-2; d_gene: NA; CDR3aa: CASSEVRVRTGELFF; CDR3nt: TGTGCCAGCAGTGAAGTCAGGGTTCGTACCGGGGAGCTGTTTTTT
v_gene: TRBV15; abundance: NA; j_gene: TRBJ1-5; d_gene: NA; CDR3aa: CATSREDLWEAQPQHF; CDR3nt: TGTGCCACCAGCAGAGAAGACTTATGGGAGGCTCAGCCCCAGCATTTT
v_gene: TRBV30; abundance: few; j_gene: TRBJ2-3; d_gene: NA; CDR3aa: CAWSLRPGLRLTDTQYF; CDR3nt: TGTGCCTGGAGCCTACGACCGGGACTTCGTCTCACAGATACGCAGTATTTT
v_gene: TRBV2; abundance: NA; j_gene: TRBJ2-1; d_gene: NA; CDR3aa: CASSQGLYEQFF; CDR3nt: TGTGCCAGCAGTCAGGGGCTTTATGAGCAGTTCTTC
v_gene: TRBV10-2; abundance: NA; j_gene: TRBJ2-7; d_gene: TRBD2; CDR3aa: CASSALLAGVAEQYF; CDR3nt: TGCGCCAGCAGTGCTCTCCTAGCGGGAGTGGCTGAGCAGTACTTC
v_gene: TRBV2; abundance: NA; j_gene: TRBJ2-5; d_gene: TRBD1; CDR3aa: CASPTGVVGGTQYF; CDR3nt: TGTGCCAGCCCCACAGGGGTGGTAGGTGGGACCCAGTACTTC
v_gene: TRBV5-1; abundance: NA; j_gene: TRBJ1-1; d_gene: NA; CDR3aa: CASSRLGGPNTEAFF; CDR3nt: TGCGCCAGCAGCCGGTTGGGAGGCCCCAACACTGAAGCTTTCTTT
v_gene: TRBV6-1; abundance: NA; j_gene: TRBJ2-1; d_gene: NA; CDR3aa: CASSEGREVDNEQFF; CDR3nt: TGTGCCAGCAGTGAGGGCAGGGAGGTGGACAATGAGCAGTTCTTC
v_gene: TRBV6-5; abundance: NA; j_gene: TRBJ2-2; d_gene: TRBD1; CDR3aa: CASRRDRDTGELFF; CDR3nt: TGTGCCAGCAGGAGGGACAGGGACACCGGGGAGCTGTTTTTT
v_gene: TRBV11-2; abundance: few; j_gene: TRBJ2-1; d_gene: TRBD2; CDR3aa: CASSGITAGVEQFF; CDR3nt: TGTGCCAGCAGCGGCATCACAGCGGGAGTTGAGCAGTTCTTC
v_gene: TRBV5-1; abundance: NA; j_gene: TRBJ2-2; d_gene: TRBD2; CDR3aa: CASSLAFSGRFTGELFF; CDR3nt: TGCGCCAGCAGCTTGGCCTTCAGCGGGAGATTTACCGGGGAGCTGTTTTTT
v_gene: TRBV19; abundance: NA; j_gene: TRBJ2-3; d_gene: NA; CDR3aa: CASSIEDTQYF; CDR3nt: TGTGCCAGTAGTATCGAAGATACGCAGTATTTT
v_gene: TRBV7-6; abundance: few; j_gene: TRBJ2-3; d_gene: TRBD2; CDR3aa: CASSLMGRGASTDTQYF; CDR3nt: TGTGCCAGCAGCTTAATGGGGAGGGGAGCTAGCACAGATACGCAGTATTTT
v_gene: TRBV19; abundance: once; j_gene: TRBJ2-5; d_gene: TRBD2; CDR3aa: CASSIAPGLAGGPSQETQYF; CDR3nt: TGTGCCAGTAGTATAGCTCCGGGACTAGCGGGAGGGCCTTCCCAAGAGACCCAGTACTTC
v_gene: TRBV19; abundance: NA; j_gene: TRBJ2-1; d_gene: TRBD2; CDR3aa: CASSISSGYNEQFF; CDR3nt: TGTGCCAGTAGTATCTCTAGCGGTTACAATGAGCAGTTCTTC
v_gene: TRBV7-2; abundance: NA; j_gene: TRBJ2-2; d_gene: TRBD2; CDR3aa: CASSSPGGGELFF; CDR3nt: TGTGCCAGCAGCTCCCCGGGGGGCGGGGAGCTGTTTTTT
v_gene: TRBV11-2; abundance: NA; j_gene: TRBJ1-2; d_gene: TRBD1; CDR3aa: CASSLDPGTGGNYGYTF; CDR3nt: TGTGCCAGCAGCTTAGATCCCGGGACAGGGGGCAACTATGGCTACACCTTC
v_gene: TRBV7-2; abundance: NA; j_gene: TRBJ1-5; d_gene: NA; CDR3aa: CASSLDGQGPNQPQHF; CDR3nt: TGTGCCAGCAGCTTAGACGGCCAGGGACCCAATCAGCCCCAGCATTTT
v_gene: TRBV30; abundance: NA; j_gene: TRBJ2-7; d_gene: TRBD2; CDR3aa: CAWSVWEGRPSYEQYF; CDR3nt: TGTGCCTGGAGTGTATGGGAGGGCAGACCTTCCTACGAGCAGTACTTC
v_gene: TRBV28; abundance: NA; j_gene: TRBJ1-2; d_gene: NA; CDR3aa: CASRRDSYTF; CDR3nt: TGTGCCAGCAGACGGGACAGCTACACCTTC
v_gene: TRBV10-3; abundance: NA; j_gene: TRBJ2-3; d_gene: NA; CDR3aa: CATAGLVGTDTQYF; CDR3nt: TGTGCCACGGCCGGGCTCGTGGGCACAGATACGCAGTATTTT
v_gene: TRBV4-3; abundance: NA; j_gene: TRBJ1-1; d_gene: NA; CDR3aa: CASSRNRRNTEAFF; CDR3nt: TGCGCCAGCAGCCGAAACAGGCGGAACACTGAAGCTTTCTTT
v_gene: TRBV7-9; abundance: few; j_gene: TRBJ1-6; d_gene: NA; CDR3aa: CASSLDNSPLHF; CDR3nt: TGTGCCAGCAGCTTAGATAATTCACCCCTCCACTTT
v_gene: TRBV6-5; abundance: NA; j_gene: TRBJ1-1; d_gene: NA; CDR3aa: CASSSPLGGTTEAFF; CDR3nt: TGTGCCAGCAGTTCCCCCCTCGGGGGGACCACTGAAGCTTTCTTT